Listed below are T cell receptor beta chains from one sample, sequenced in a study of cytomegalovirus exposure and HLA in healthy donors. Sequencing was performed with immunoSEQ multiplex PCR; in TCRdb, only in-frame clones are kept and a portion is missing. The sample comprises a few hundred thousand clones, approximately 83% of which are singletons, and roughly 13% rests with the top ten. The material sequenced was PBMCs. Source of these receptors: a young woman in good health and CMV-seropositive. The conserved cysteine and the conserved F or W are not part of the CDR3 here.

len,v_gene,CDR3aa
14,TRBV30,AWRPPRGRGNTEAF
15,TRBV10-3,AISDSGLAPKVRTQY
14,TRBV29-1,SVVFWRTDKNTEAF
12,TRBV7-8,ASSLAGGHYGYT
11,TRBV27,ASSLGGWTEAF
12,TRBV7-9,ASSLEGGSQPQH
13,TRBV4-1,ASSPLGQDRETQY
11,TRBV6-6,ASSQTGSTEAF
13,TRBV30,AWSPGNPNTGELF
13,TRBV5-1,ASSFISGSTDTQY
12,TRBV4-1,ASSRGPTTYEQY
12,TRBV30,ACFSGRGTDTQY
12,TRBV11-1,ASSLSRLNTEAF
14,TRBV7-9,ASSLDGGRGTGELF
11,TRBV7-6,ASSLYLHGELF
12,TRBV29-1,SVLTGISNQPQH
10,TRBV5-1,ASRLDRDEQY